One and the same sample provided the 17 T cell receptor beta chains below, sequenced in a study of tumour-infiltrating T cells in Burkitt lymphoma. Using immunoSEQ multiplex PCR, the repertoire was profiled, and TCRdb retains in-frame clones only, with some absent. The sample includes 46,000 or so clones, around a third of them seen just once. The source material was tumor tissue. The source is a human donor with Burkitt lymphoma.

This clone was counted only a few times. Mismatch with germline at one junction end may stem from a read error. The chain links TRBV5-4 to TRBJ1-2; TRBD1 might be the D (5 bases). This CDR3 has 14 amino acids. Germline lookup yields CDR1 SGHNT and CDR2 YYREEE (reference sequence). CDR3 bases: TGTGCCAGCAGCGGGTATGGCGGACACTATGGCTACACCTTT. This gives the protein CASSGYGGHYGYTF.

The rearrangement links TRBV29-1 to TRBJ2-1; D might be TRBD1 or TRBD2, each matching 5 bases. Looked up from germline, CDR1 is SQVTM and CDR2 is ANQGSEA. The CDR3 is 15 amino acids. Trimming took off 6 bases at V and 5 bases at J, with 20 bases between the two ends. CDR3 protein: CSVHSGTLLNNEQFF. The CDR3, as DNA: TGCAGCGTGCACTCCGGGACGTTGCTTAACAATGAGCAGTTCTTC.

A few counts support this clone. The chain has TRBV6-6 and TRBJ2-3; tentative D call: TRBD1 (5 bases). Germline assignment: CDR1 MNHNY and CDR2 SVGAGI (reference sequence). The CDR3 consists of 14 residues. Trimming removed 5 bases at V and 0 bases at J, with 9 bases between. DNA for the CDR3: TGTGCCAGCAGTCGACAGCGTAGCACAGATACGCAGTATTTT. Translation gives CASSRQRSTDTQYF.

The sample holds a few counts of this clone. This chain uses TRBV7-2 with TRBJ2-3; possible D gene TRBD1, 6 bases. The CDR3 loop spans 13 amino acids. Per germline, CDR1 SGHTA and CDR2 FQGNSA. V lost 5 bases and J 4 bases, leaving 10 bases between the germline ends. CDR3 in DNA: TGTGCCAGCAGCCCGGCAGGGGCAGATACGCAGTATTTT. This codes for CASSPAGADTQYF.

This clone was picked up one time. The chain uses TRBV6-1 and TRBJ1-3; D is undetermined. The germline V and J ends were trimmed by 1 base and 7 bases, with 11 bases remaining between them. The CDR3 is made up of 14 amino acids. Germline CDR1 is MNHNS and CDR2 is SASEGT. The DNA for the CDR3 is TGTGCCAGCAGTGAAGTAGGCCACTTCAACACCATATATTTT. Amino acids: CASSEVGHFNTIYF.

The chain couples TRBV7-3 to TRBJ2-1, with 7 bases fitting TRBD1. V lost 5 bases, J lost 8 bases, and 9 bases stayed unmatched. This CDR3 has 14 residues. Germline assignment: CDR1 SGHTA and CDR2 FQGTGA. The CDR3 sequence is CASSLQEGAYEQFF. DNA of the CDR3: TGTGCCAGCAGCCTCCAAGAGGGGGCGTATGAGCAGTTCTTC.

The chain combines TRBV5-1 with TRBJ2-3; 13 bases agree with TRBD2. J was trimmed by 11 bases and V by 6 bases; bases with no gene match: 12. The germline V gene has CDR1 SGHRS and CDR2 YFSETQ. This CDR3 contains 15 residues. In DNA form, the CDR3 reads TGCGCCAGCACCGATCCCGGGACTAGCGGGGTGGTGCAGTATTTT. It encodes CASTDPGTSGVVQYF.

This clone is a singleton in its sample. The chain employs TRBV7-9 and TRBJ1-1; 11 bases match TRBD1. Germline V lookup: CDR1 SEHNR, CDR2 FQNEAQ (reference sequence). Unmatched junction bases numbered 3, after V lost 3 bases and J lost 3 bases. This CDR3 is 15 amino acids long. The chain's CDR3 is CASSLGQGGHTEAFF. The CDR3 DNA reads TGTGCCAGCAGCTTGGGACAGGGGGGTCACACTGAAGCTTTCTTT.

There are a few counts of this clone. The chain is built from TRBV4-1 and TRBJ2-3; either TRBD1 or TRBD2 may supply D (5 bases each). Germline-derived CDR1 and CDR2 are MGHRA and YSYEKL. This CDR3 has 16 residues. Trimming took off 4 bases at V and 0 bases at J, with 14 bases between the two ends. CDR3 in DNA: TGCGCCAGCAGCCGGGGCCCGGGACCGAGCACAGATACGCAGTATTTT. Residues: CASSRGPGPSTDTQYF.

The rearrangement uses TRBV18 and TRBJ2-7; 7 positions match TRBD1. V lost 2 bases and J lost 3; bases outside the gene matches: 4. Per the germline V gene, CDR1 is KGHSH and CDR2 is LQKENI. The CDR3 extends over 14 amino acids. The CDR3: CASSPDRASYEQYF. As DNA, the CDR3 is TGTGCCAGCTCACCAGACAGGGCAAGCTACGAGCAGTACTTC.

This clone appeared a few times. The chain recombines TRBV30 with TRBJ2-1, with D maybe TRBD2 (5 bases). CDR1 GTSNPN and CDR2 SVGIG come from the germline V gene (reference sequence). V lost 3 bases and J 8 bases, leaving 11 bases between the germline ends. CDR3 length: 12 residues. CDR3 in amino acids: CAWRGAGDEQFF. CDR3 bases: TGTGCCTGGAGGGGCGCCGGGGATGAGCAGTTCTTC.

This clone appeared once. The gene calls are TRBV7-2 and TRBJ2-5; 9 nucleotides align to TRBD2. Germline values: CDR1 SGHTA, CDR2 FQGNSA. This CDR3 has 15 amino acids. V shed 11 bases, J shed 4 bases, and the junction held 14 bases outside the gene matches. CDR3 sequence (DNA): TGTGCCTGCCGGGCAGCGGGGGGCGGGGGAGAGACCCAGTACTTC. Its protein is CACRAAGGGGETQYF.

The chain joins TRBV4-2 to TRBJ1-3; 7 nucleotides match TRBD1. With 0 bases clipped from V and 0 bases from J, the junction kept 5 bases outside the gene matches. This CDR3 contains 17 residues. Per germline, CDR1 LGHNA and CDR2 YNFKEQ. The CDR3 is CASSQDEGANSGNTIYF. The CDR3 DNA reads TGTGCCAGCAGCCAAGATGAGGGGGCTAACTCTGGAAACACCATATATTTT.

This chain connects TRBV4-1 to TRBJ1-1; a possible D gene is TRBD1 (6 bases). Germline V gene lookup returns CDR1 MGHRA and CDR2 YSYEKL. Trimming removed 0 bases at V and 1 base at J, with 15 bases between. CDR3 length: 17 amino acids. CDR3 amino acids: CASSQDRGGPRNTEAFF. The CDR3 DNA follows: TGCGCCAGCAGCCAAGATCGGGGGGGGCCTAGGAACACTGAAGCTTTCTTT.

J is TRBJ2-7 and V is TRBV7-8, with no clear D. The CDR3 has 16 residues. V shed 2 bases and J shed 3 bases, with 17 bases lying between them. The germline V gene encodes CDR1 SGHVS and CDR2 FQNEAQ. For the CDR3, the DNA is TGTGCCAGCAGCTTAAGCGTGCGGCCTGGGGTCTACGAGCAGTACTTC. This sequence encodes CASSLSVRPGVYEQYF.

This clone was seen only a few times. The chain uses TRBV5-1 and TRBJ1-4; D gene uncertain. Trimming took 2 bases from V and 1 from J, leaving 6 bases between them. Germline V gives CDR1 SGHRS, CDR2 YFSETQ. The CDR3 has 14 residues. The CDR3 spells CASSFGGTNEKLFF. The CDR3 DNA is TGCGCCAGCAGCTTCGGTGGAACTAATGAAAAACTGTTTTTT.

The V call is TRBV21-1, the J call TRBJ2-7; TRBD2 is the table's D call and was not checked against the DNA. TRBV21-1 is designated a pseudogene. The CDR3 is 13 amino acids. CDR3 nucleotides: TGTGCCAGCAGCGACCTGACTCCCTACGAGCAGTACTTC. As protein: CASSDLTPYEQYF.